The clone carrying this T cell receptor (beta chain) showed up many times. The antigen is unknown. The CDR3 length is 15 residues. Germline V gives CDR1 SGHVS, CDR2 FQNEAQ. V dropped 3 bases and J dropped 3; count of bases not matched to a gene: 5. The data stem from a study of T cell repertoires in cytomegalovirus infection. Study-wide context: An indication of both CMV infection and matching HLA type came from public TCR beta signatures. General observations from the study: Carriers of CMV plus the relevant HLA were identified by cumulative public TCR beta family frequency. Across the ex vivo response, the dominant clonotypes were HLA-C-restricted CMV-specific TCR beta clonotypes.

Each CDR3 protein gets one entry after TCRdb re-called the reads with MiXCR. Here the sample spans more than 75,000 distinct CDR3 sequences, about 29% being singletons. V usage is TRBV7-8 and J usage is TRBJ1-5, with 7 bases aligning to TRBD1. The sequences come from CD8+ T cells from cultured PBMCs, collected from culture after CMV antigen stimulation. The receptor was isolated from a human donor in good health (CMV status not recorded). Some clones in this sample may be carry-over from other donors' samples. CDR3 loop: CASSFGGQVNQPQHF. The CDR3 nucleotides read TGTGCCAGCAGCTTCGGCGGACAGGTCAATCAGCCCCAGCATTTT.